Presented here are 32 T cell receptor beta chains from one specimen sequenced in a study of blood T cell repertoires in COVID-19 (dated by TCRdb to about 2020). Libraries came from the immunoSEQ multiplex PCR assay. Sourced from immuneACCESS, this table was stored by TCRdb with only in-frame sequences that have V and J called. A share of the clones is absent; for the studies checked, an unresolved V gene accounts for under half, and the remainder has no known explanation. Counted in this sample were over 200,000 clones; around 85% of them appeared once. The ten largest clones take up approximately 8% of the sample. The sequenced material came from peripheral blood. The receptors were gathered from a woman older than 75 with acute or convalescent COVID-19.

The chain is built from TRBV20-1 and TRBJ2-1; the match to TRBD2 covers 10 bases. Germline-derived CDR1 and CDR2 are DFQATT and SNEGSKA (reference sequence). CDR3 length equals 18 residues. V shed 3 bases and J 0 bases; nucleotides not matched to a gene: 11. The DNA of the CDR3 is TGCAGTGCTAGTCTGGCTAGCGGGAGAATCGGCTCCTACAATGAGCAGTTCTTC. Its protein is CSASLASGRIGSYNEQFF.

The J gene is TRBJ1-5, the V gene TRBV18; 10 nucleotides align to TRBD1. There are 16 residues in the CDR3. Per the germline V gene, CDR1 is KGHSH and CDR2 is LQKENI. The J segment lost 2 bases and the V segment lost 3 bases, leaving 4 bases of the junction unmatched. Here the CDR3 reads CASSPFGQGGNQPQHF. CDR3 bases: TGTGCCAGCTCACCCTTCGGACAGGGGGGCAATCAGCCCCAGCATTTT.

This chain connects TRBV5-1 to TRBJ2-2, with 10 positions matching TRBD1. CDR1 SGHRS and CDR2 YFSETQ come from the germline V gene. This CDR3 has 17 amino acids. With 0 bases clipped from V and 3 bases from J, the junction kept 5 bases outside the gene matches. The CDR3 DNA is TGCGCCAGCAGCTTGGCTCCTGGGACAGGGGACACCGGGGAGCTGTTTTTT. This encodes CASSLAPGTGDTGELFF.

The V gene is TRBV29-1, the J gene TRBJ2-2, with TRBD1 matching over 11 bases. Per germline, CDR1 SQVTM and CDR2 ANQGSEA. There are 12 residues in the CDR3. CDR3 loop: CSGQGAAGELFF. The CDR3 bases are TGCAGTGGACAGGGGGCTGCAGGGGAGCTGTTTTTT.

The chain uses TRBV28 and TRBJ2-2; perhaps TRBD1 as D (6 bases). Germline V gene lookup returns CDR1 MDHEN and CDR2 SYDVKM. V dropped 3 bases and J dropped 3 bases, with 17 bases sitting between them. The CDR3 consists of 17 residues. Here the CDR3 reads CASSFGRGKGDTGELFF. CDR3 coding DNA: TGTGCCAGCAGTTTTGGCCGGGGAAAGGGGGACACCGGGGAGCTGTTTTTT.

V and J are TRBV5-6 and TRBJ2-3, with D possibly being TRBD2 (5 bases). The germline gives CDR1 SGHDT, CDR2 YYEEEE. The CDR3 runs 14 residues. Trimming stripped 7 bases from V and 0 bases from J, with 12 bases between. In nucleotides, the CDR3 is TGTGCCAGCCGTGGGAGCCCTAGCACAGATACGCAGTATTTT. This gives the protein CASRGSPSTDTQYF.

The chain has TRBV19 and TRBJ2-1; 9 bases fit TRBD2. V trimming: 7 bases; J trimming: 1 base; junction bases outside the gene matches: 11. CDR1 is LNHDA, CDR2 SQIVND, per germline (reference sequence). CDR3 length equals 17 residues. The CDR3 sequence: CASMGGPLAGSYNEQFF. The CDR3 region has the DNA TGTGCCAGTATGGGGGGTCCGCTAGCGGGATCCTACAATGAGCAGTTCTTC.

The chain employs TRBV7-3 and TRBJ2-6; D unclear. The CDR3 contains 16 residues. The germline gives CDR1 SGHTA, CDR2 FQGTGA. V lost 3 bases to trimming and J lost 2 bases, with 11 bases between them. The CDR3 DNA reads TGTGCCAGCAGCTTGAGGTCGGTCGCTGGGGCCAACGTCCTGACTTTC. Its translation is CASSLRSVAGANVLTF.

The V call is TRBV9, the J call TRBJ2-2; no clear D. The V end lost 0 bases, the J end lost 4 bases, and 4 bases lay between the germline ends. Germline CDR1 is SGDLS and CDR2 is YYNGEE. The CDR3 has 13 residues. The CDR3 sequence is CASSVGSTGELFF. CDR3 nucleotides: TGTGCCAGCAGCGTAGGGAGCACCGGGGAGCTGTTTTTT.

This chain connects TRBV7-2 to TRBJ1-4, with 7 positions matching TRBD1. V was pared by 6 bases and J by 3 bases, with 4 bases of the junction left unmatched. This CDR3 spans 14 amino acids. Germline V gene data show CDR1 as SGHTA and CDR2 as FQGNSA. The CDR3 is CASRKQGSNEKLFF. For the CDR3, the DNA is TGTGCCAGCAGGAAACAGGGGTCTAATGAAAAACTGTTTTTT.

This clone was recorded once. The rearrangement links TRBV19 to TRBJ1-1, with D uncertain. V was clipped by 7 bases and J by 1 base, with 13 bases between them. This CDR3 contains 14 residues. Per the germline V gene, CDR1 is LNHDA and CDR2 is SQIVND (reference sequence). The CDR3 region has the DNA TGTGCCAGTACCCCCGGGCGGGGGAACACTGAAGCTTTCTTT. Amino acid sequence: CASTPGRGNTEAFF.

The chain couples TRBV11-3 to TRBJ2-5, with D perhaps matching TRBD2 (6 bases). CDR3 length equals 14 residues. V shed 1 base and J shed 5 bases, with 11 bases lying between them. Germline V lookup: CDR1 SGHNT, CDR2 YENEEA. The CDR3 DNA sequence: TGTGCCAGCAGCTTAGGGAGGGGTGTGGAGACCCAGTACTTC. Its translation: CASSLGRGVETQYF.

Written as DNA, the CDR3 is TGTGCCAGCAGCTTCTCCCGGGACAGGGGGCAGGGACAGCCCCAGCATTTT. This codes for CASSFSRDRGQGQPQHF. V and J are TRBV5-5 and TRBJ1-5; 12 bases match TRBD1. The CDR3 extends over 17 amino acids. CDR1 and CDR2 from the germline V gene are SGHKS and YYEKEE (reference sequence). V lost 2 bases and J lost 7; bases outside the gene matches: 10.

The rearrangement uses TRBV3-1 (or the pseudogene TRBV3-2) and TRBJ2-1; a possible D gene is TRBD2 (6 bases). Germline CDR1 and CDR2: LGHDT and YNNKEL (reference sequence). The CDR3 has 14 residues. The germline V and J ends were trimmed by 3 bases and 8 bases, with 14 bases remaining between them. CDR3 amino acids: CASSQLTSSHEQFF. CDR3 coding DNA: TGTGCCAGCAGCCAGCTTACTAGCTCCCATGAGCAGTTCTTC.

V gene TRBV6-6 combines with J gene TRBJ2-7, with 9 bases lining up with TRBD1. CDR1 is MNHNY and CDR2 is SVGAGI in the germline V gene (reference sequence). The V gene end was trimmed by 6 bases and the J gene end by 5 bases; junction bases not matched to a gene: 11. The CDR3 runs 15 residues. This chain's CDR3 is CASRTRTGERDEQYF. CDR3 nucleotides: TGTGCCAGCAGAACCCGGACAGGGGAAAGGGACGAGCAGTACTTC.

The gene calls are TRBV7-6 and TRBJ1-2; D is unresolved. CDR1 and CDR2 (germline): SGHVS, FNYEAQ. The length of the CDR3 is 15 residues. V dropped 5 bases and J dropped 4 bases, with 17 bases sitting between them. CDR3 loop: CASSRGLDGGYGYTF. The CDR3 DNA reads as TGTGCCAGCAGCCGCGGCTTGGACGGAGGCTATGGCTACACCTTC.

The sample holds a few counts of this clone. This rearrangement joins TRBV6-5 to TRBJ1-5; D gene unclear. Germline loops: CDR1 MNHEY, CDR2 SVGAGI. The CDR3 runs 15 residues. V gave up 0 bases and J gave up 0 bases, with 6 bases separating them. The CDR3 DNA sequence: TGTGCCAGCAGTTACTCGGCAGATAGCAATCAGCCCCAGCATTTT. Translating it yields CASSYSADSNQPQHF.

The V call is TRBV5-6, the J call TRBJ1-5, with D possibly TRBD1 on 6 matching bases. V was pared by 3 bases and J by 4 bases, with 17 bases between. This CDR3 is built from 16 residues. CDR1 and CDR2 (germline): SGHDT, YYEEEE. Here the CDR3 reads CASSSLQGAGNQPQHF. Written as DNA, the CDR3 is TGTGCCAGCAGCTCGTTACAGGGAGCTGGGAATCAGCCCCAGCATTTT. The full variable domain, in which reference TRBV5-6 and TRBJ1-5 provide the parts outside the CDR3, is DAGVTQSPTHLIKTRGQQVTLRCSPKSGHDTVSWYQQALGQGPQFIFQYYEEEERQRGNFPDRFSGHQFPNYSSELNVNALLLGDSALYLCASSSLQGAGNQPQHFGDGTRLSIL.

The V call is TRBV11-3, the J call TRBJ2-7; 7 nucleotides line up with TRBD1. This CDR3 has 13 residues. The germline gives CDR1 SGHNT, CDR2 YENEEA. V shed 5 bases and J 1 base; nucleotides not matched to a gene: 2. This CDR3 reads CASSRDSSYEQYF. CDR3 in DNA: TGTGCCAGCAGCCGGGACAGTTCCTACGAGCAGTACTTC.

The DNA of the CDR3 is TGCGCCAGCAGCTCTGGCCAGGGCTTTAGCACTGAAGCTTTCTTT. This translates into CASSSGQGFSTEAFF. The V and J genes are TRBV5-1 and TRBJ1-1; tentatively, D is TRBD1 (5 bases). The germline V gene encodes CDR1 SGHRS and CDR2 YFSETQ. V was trimmed by 3 bases and J by 4 bases, leaving 16 bases between them. CDR3 length: 15 residues. The whole variable domain, remainder taken from reference TRBV5-1 and TRBJ1-1, is KAGVTQTPRYLIKTRGQQVTLSCSPISGHRSVSWYQQTPGQGLQFLFEYFSETQRNKGNFPGRFSGRQFSNSRSEMNVSTLELGDSALYLCASSSGQGFSTEAFFGQGTRLTVV.

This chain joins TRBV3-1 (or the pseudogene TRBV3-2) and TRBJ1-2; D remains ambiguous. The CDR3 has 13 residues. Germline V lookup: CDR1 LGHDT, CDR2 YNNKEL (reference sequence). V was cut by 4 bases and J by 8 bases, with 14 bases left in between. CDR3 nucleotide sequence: TGTGCCAGCAGCCCCTGGAGTGATCGAGGCTACACCTTC. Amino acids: CASSPWSDRGYTF.

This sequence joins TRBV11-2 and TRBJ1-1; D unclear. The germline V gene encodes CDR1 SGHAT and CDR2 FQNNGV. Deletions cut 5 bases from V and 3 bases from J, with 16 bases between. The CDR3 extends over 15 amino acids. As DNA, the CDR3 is TGTGCCAGCAGCCCCCTCCCGGGGAAGTACACTGAAGCTTTCTTT. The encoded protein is CASSPLPGKYTEAFF.

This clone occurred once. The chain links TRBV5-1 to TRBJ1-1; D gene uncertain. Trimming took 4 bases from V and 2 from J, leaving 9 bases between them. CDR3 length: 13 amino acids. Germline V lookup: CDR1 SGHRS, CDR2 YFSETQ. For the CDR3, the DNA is TGCGCCAGCAGCCTCCCTTCCAACACTGAAGCTTTCTTT. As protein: CASSLPSNTEAFF.

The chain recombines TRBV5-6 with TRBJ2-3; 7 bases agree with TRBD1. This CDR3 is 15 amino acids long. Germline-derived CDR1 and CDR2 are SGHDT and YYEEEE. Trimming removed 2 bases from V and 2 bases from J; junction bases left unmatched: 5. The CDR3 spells CASSFLDRATDTQYF. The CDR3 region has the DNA TGTGCCAGCAGCTTTCTTGACAGGGCCACAGATACGCAGTATTTT. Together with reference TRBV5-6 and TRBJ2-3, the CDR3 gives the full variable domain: DAGVTQSPTHLIKTRGQQVTLRCSPKSGHDTVSWYQQALGQGPQFIFQYYEEEERQRGNFPDRFSGHQFPNYSSELNVNALLLGDSALYLCASSFLDRATDTQYFGPGTRLTVL.

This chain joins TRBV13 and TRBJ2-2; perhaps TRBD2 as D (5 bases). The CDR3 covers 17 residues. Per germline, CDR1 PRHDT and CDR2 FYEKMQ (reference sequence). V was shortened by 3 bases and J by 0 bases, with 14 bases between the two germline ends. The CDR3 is CASSFLGSGSNTGELFF. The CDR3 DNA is TGTGCCAGCAGCTTCCTTGGAAGCGGATCGAACACCGGGGAGCTGTTTTTT.

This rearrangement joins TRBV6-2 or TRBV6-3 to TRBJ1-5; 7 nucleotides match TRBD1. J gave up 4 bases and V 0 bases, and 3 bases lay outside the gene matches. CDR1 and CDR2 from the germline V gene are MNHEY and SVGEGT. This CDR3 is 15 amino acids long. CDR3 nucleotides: TGTGCCAGCAGTTACTCAGGGACAGCAAATCAGCCCCAGCATTTT. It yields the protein CASSYSGTANQPQHF.

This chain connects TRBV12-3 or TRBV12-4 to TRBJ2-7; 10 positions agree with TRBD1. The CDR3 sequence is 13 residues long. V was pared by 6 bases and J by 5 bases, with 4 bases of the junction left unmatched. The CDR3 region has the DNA TGTGCCAGCAGCTCCGGGACAGGGGACGAGCAGTACTTC. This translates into CASSSGTGDEQYF.

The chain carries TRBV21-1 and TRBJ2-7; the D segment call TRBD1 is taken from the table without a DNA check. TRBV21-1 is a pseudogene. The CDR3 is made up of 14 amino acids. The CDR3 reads CASSLDRDFYEQYF. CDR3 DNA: TGTGCCAGCAGCCTAGACAGGGACTTCTACGAGCAGTACTTC.

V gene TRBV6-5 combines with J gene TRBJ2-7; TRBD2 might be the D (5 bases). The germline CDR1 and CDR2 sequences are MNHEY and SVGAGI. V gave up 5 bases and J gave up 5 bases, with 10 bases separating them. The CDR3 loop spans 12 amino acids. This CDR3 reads CASSRGFDEQYF. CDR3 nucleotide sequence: TGTGCCAGCAGTCGAGGGTTCGACGAGCAGTACTTC.

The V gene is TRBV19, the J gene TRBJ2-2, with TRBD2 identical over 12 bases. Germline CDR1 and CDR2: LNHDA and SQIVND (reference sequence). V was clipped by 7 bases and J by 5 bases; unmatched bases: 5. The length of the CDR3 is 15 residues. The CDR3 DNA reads TGTGCCAGTACCCCACTAGCGGGAGGAACCGGGGAGCTGTTTTTT. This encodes CASTPLAGGTGELFF.

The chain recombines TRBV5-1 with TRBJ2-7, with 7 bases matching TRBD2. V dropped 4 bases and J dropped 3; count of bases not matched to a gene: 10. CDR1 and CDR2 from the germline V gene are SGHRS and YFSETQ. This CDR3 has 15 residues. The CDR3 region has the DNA TGCGCCAGCAGCCTGGGGGGGACTGCAAACTACGAGCAGTACTTC. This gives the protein CASSLGGTANYEQYF.

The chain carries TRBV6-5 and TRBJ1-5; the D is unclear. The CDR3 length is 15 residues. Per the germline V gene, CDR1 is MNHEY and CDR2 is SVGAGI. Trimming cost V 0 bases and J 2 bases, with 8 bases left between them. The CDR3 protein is CASSYSSVGNQPQHF. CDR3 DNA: TGTGCCAGCAGTTACTCGAGTGTGGGCAATCAGCCCCAGCATTTT.